The 26 T cell receptor beta chains below were found in one sample sequenced in a study of T cell changes during pregnancy in multiple sclerosis. Libraries were prepared by immunoSEQ multiplex PCR; TCRdb keeps only in-frame clonotypes and omits some of them. The data show 40,000 or so clones, 90% seen once. The sample was CD4+ T cells from peripheral blood mononuclear cells, taken in the third trimester of pregnancy. These receptors came from a female donor with multiple sclerosis, enrolled in a pregnancy study.

The rearrangement joins TRBV18 to TRBJ1-2; 7 bases fit TRBD1. Trimming took 3 bases from V and 4 from J; bases not matched to a gene: 5. The germline gives CDR1 KGHSH, CDR2 LQKENI. This CDR3 comprises 14 residues. CDR3 coding DNA: TGTGCCAGCTCACCGGGGACAGAAGGCTATGGCTACACCTTC. Protein product: CASSPGTEGYGYTF. The whole variable domain, remainder taken from reference TRBV18 and TRBJ1-2, is NAGVMQNPRHLVRRRGQEARLRCSPMKGHSHVYWYRQLPEEGLKFMVYLQKENIIDESGMPKERFSAEFPKEGPSILRIQQVVRGDSAAYFCASSPGTEGYGYTFGSGTRLTVV.

The chain carries TRBV4-3 and TRBJ2-7; TRBD1 agrees at 9 bases. The CDR3 totals 16 residues. After removal of 3 bases from V and 1 base from J, the junction contained 7 bases not matched to a gene. CDR1 LGHNA and CDR2 YSLEER come from the germline V gene. CDR3: CASSHRTGVASYEQYF. The CDR3 DNA follows: TGCGCCAGCAGCCACCGGACAGGGGTTGCGTCCTACGAGCAGTACTTC.

The chain is built from TRBV5-4 and TRBJ1-5; 7 positions agree with TRBD1. The length of the CDR3 is 14 residues. V was clipped by 0 bases and J by 7 bases; unmatched bases: 4. Germline lookup yields CDR1 SGHNT and CDR2 YYREEE (reference sequence). DNA of the CDR3: TGTGCCAGCAGCTTGGACAGGGGAGGCCAGCCCCAGCATTTT. Its translation is CASSLDRGGQPQHF.

The rearrangement joins TRBV5-1 to TRBJ1-1; maybe TRBD1 (5 bases). CDR1 SGHRS and CDR2 YFSETQ come from the germline V gene. V lost 5 bases, J lost 1 base, and 18 bases lay in between. The CDR3 covers 16 residues. As DNA, the CDR3 is TGCGCCAGCAGACCCGAGGGTCGGGGGAAGAACACTGAAGCTTTCTTT. It encodes CASRPEGRGKNTEAFF.

This rearrangement joins TRBV10-3 to TRBJ2-2; 9 positions agree with TRBD2. V trimming: 5 bases; J trimming: 2 bases; junction bases outside the gene matches: 6. The CDR3 loop spans 16 amino acids. Germline V gene lookup returns CDR1 ENHRY and CDR2 SYGVKD. The CDR3 DNA reads as TGTGCCATCAGTCCTAATAGCGGGAGCAACACCGGGGAGCTGTTTTTT. It translates to CAISPNSGSNTGELFF.

The chain employs TRBV11-3 and TRBJ2-1; D ambiguous. In germline, CDR1 is SGHNT, CDR2 YENEEA. Deletions cut 0 bases from V and 10 bases from J, with 10 bases between. The CDR3 is 13 amino acids. The CDR3 sequence: CASSLDRTEEQFF. CDR3 DNA: TGTGCCAGCAGCTTAGATCGTACAGAAGAGCAGTTCTTC.

Only one count was recorded for this clone. The chain has TRBV18 and TRBJ2-7; 7 nucleotides line up with TRBD1. CDR1 and CDR2 from the germline V gene are KGHSH and LQKENI. This CDR3 has 15 amino acids. V lost 3 bases to trimming and J lost 0 bases; unmatched junction nucleotides: 5. CDR3 bases: TGTGCCAGCTCACCTCCGACAGGGATCTCCTACGAGCAGTACTTC. Translating it yields CASSPPTGISYEQYF.

This clone was detected once. This chain uses TRBV27 with TRBJ2-7; 10 bases match TRBD2. The CDR3 sequence is 16 residues long. CDR1 and CDR2 (germline): MNHEY, SMNVEV (reference sequence). Trimming at V came to 5 bases and at J to 2 bases, leaving 9 bases not matched to a gene. In nucleotides, the CDR3 is TGTGCCAGCAGTAAACATCTAGCGGGAGCACCCTACGAGCAGTACTTC. Translation gives CASSKHLAGAPYEQYF.

This chain connects TRBV6-1 to TRBJ1-5; 7 bases fit TRBD1. The germline V gene encodes CDR1 MNHNS and CDR2 SASEGT. The length of the CDR3 is 15 residues. J gave up 0 bases and V 6 bases, and 5 bases lay outside the gene matches. CDR3 sequence reads: CASRKGTVSNQPQHF. As DNA, the CDR3 is TGTGCCAGCAGAAAGGGGACAGTTAGCAATCAGCCCCAGCATTTT.

The chain uses TRBV30 and TRBJ1-3; D possibly corresponds to TRBD1 (5 bases). The V and J ends lost 2 bases and 0 bases respectively, with 11 bases between them. The CDR3 consists of 15 residues. Germline CDR1 GTSNPN, CDR2 SVGIG (reference sequence). The CDR3 loop is CAWSTDTSSGNTIYF. CDR3 coding DNA: TGTGCCTGGAGTACGGACACCAGCTCTGGAAACACCATATATTTT.

This chain joins TRBV27 and TRBJ1-5; 10 bases agree with TRBD1. V lost 8 bases, J lost 2 bases, and 9 bases stayed unmatched. CDR3 length: 16 residues. CDR1 is MNHEY and CDR2 is SMNVEV in the germline V gene (reference sequence). CDR3 sequence (DNA): TGTGCCAGCCGACAGGGGGCGCGGGTTGGCAATCAGCCCCAGCATTTT. Protein sequence: CASRQGARVGNQPQHF.

The rearrangement joins TRBV6-5 to TRBJ2-2; 7 nucleotides line up with TRBD2. Germline V gene data show CDR1 as MNHEY and CDR2 as SVGAGI. The CDR3 totals 16 residues. Trimming at V came to 0 bases and at J to 8 bases, leaving 9 bases not matched to a gene. CDR3 bases: TGTGCCAGCAGTTACTCCTGGGACTACCAGTTAGGGGAGCTGTTTTTT. Amino acid sequence: CASSYSWDYQLGELFF.

This clone has a handful of counts. Written as DNA, the CDR3 is TGTGCCAGCAGTTTACAGGGGTATGGCTACACCTTC. This translates into CASSLQGYGYTF. The J gene is TRBJ1-2, the V gene TRBV28, with a tentative D call TRBD1 (6 bases). The V end lost 2 bases, the J end lost 5 bases, and 6 bases lay between the germline ends. The CDR3 runs to 12 residues. CDR1 and CDR2 from the germline V gene are MDHEN and SYDVKM.

V is TRBV19 and J is TRBJ1-3; no clear D gene. Trimming removed 9 bases at V and 2 bases at J, with 11 bases between. Germline assignment: CDR1 LNHDA and CDR2 SQIVND (reference sequence). The CDR3 is 13 amino acids. CDR3: CASRGETGNTIYF. CDR3 coding DNA: TGTGCCAGCCGCGGAGAAACTGGAAACACCATATATTTT.

V and J are TRBV19 and TRBJ1-5; perhaps TRBD1 as D (6 bases). The germline V and J ends were trimmed by 6 bases and 3 bases, with 15 bases remaining between them. Germline CDR1 LNHDA, CDR2 SQIVND (reference sequence). CDR3 length: 15 residues. CDR3 sequence reads: CASSSLRGINQPQHF. The DNA for the CDR3 is TGTGCCAGTAGCTCCCTTAGGGGGATCAATCAGCCCCAGCATTTT. Full variable domain (outside the CDR3, taken from reference TRBV19 and TRBJ1-5): DGGITQSPKYLFRKEGQNVTLSCEQNLNHDAMYWYRQDPGQGLRLIYYSQIVNDFQKGDIAEGYSVSREKKESFPLTVTSAQKNPTAFYLCASSSLRGINQPQHFGDGTRLSIL.

The J gene is TRBJ2-1, the V gene TRBV18, with D uncertain. Trimming removed 2 bases from V and 9 bases from J, with 8 bases in between. The germline gives CDR1 KGHSH, CDR2 LQKENI. This CDR3 contains 12 residues. CDR3 loop: CASSPVFSEQFF. CDR3 nucleotide sequence: TGTGCCAGCTCACCAGTGTTCAGTGAGCAGTTCTTC.

This rearrangement joins TRBV5-4 to TRBJ1-2; no clear D gene. V lost 2 bases, J lost 5 bases, and 10 bases lay in between. The CDR3 consists of 13 residues. CDR1 is SGHNT and CDR2 is YYREEE in the germline V gene (reference sequence). This chain's CDR3 is CASSFDGNYGYTF. The CDR3 DNA is TGTGCCAGCAGCTTCGACGGGAATTATGGCTACACCTTC.

The J gene is TRBJ2-7, the V gene TRBV11-2, with D perhaps matching TRBD1 (6 bases). The germline gives CDR1 SGHAT, CDR2 FQNNGV. V dropped 1 base and J dropped 4 bases, with 14 bases sitting between them. The CDR3 covers 15 residues. CDR3 sequence: CASSLVSQGSYEQYF. In DNA form, the CDR3 reads TGTGCCAGCAGCTTAGTGTCACAGGGAAGTTACGAGCAGTACTTC.

The J gene is TRBJ2-3, the V gene TRBV5-1; 9 bases are shared with TRBD2. CDR3 size: 14 residues. Losses at the gene ends were 4 bases for V and 1 base for J; bases not matched to a gene: 1. Germline assignment: CDR1 SGHRS and CDR2 YFSETQ. DNA for the CDR3: TGCGCCAGCAGCAGACTAGCGGGCACAGATACGCAGTATTTT. Protein product: CASSRLAGTDTQYF.

This rearrangement joins TRBV5-1 to TRBJ1-1; 8 bases fit TRBD1. The CDR3 is 15 amino acids. With V trimmed by 0 bases and J by 5 bases, 6 bases remained unmatched. Germline V lookup: CDR1 SGHRS, CDR2 YFSETQ. The CDR3 DNA sequence: TGCGCCAGCAGCTTGGCGGACAGGGATCGGACTGAAGCTTTCTTT. This translates into CASSLADRDRTEAFF.

This chain uses TRBV4-2 with TRBJ2-7; 8 positions match TRBD1. Trimming removed 0 bases from V and 2 bases from J; junction bases left unmatched: 6. The CDR3 covers 16 residues. Germline CDR1 reads LGHNA; CDR2 reads YNFKEQ. CDR3 in DNA: TGTGCCAGCAGCCAAGAAATCGGACAGGGCCCCTACGAGCAGTACTTC. Amino acid sequence: CASSQEIGQGPYEQYF.

This chain uses TRBV2 with TRBJ2-7; 10 nucleotides line up with TRBD2. The CDR3 is 14 residues long. Germline CDR1 and CDR2: SNHLY and FYNNEI. V gave up 4 bases and J gave up 4 bases; unmatched junction bases: 4. CDR3 coding DNA: TGTGCCAGCAGTGCTGGGACTAGCGTTTACGAGCAGTACTTC. Protein product: CASSAGTSVYEQYF.

V is TRBV5-6 and J is TRBJ2-1; 7 bases line up with TRBD2. CDR1 and CDR2 from the germline V gene are SGHDT and YYEEEE. This CDR3 has 17 amino acids. Losses at the gene ends were 0 bases for V and 3 bases for J; bases not matched to a gene: 9. The CDR3 nucleotides are TGTGCCAGCAGCTTGGGTCCAGCGGGACGGAACTACAATGAGCAGTTCTTC. Translating gives CASSLGPAGRNYNEQFF.

This chain joins TRBV5-6 and TRBJ1-5, with 9 bases identical to TRBD1. Germline CDR1 SGHDT, CDR2 YYEEEE. Trimming removed 2 bases from V and 1 base from J; junction bases left unmatched: 7. This CDR3 comprises 17 residues. CDR3 in DNA: TGTGCCAGCAGCTTAACCACAGGGGGCTTGAGCAATCAGCCCCAGCATTTT. Translation gives CASSLTTGGLSNQPQHF.

The rearrangement uses TRBV19 and TRBJ2-1; 8 nucleotides align to TRBD2. With 5 bases clipped from V and 5 bases from J, the junction kept 11 bases outside the gene matches. Germline V gives CDR1 LNHDA, CDR2 SQIVND (reference sequence). The CDR3 has 16 residues. The CDR3 DNA sequence: TGTGCCAGTAGTGTCAGCACTAGCGGCCAGAACAATGAGCAGTTCTTC. Amino acid sequence: CASSVSTSGQNNEQFF.

CDR3 residues: CAWSGYQGAKATEAFF. CDR3 DNA sequence: TGTGCCTGGAGTGGATACCAGGGGGCCAAAGCCACTGAAGCTTTCTTT. The chain couples TRBV30 to TRBJ1-1, with 8 bases lining up with TRBD1. J lost 4 bases, V lost 1 base, and 11 bases had no gene match. The CDR3 consists of 16 residues. The germline V gene has CDR1 GTSNPN and CDR2 SVGIG (reference sequence).